The source of this T cell receptor beta chain is a study of blood T cell repertoires in COVID-19 (dated by TCRdb to the early 2020s). Study-level background: Samples covering the acute and convalescent phases of COVID-19 were provided by collaborators in the United States, Italy and Spain. The material from the prospective study consisted of cDNA or gDNA derived from T cells, B-cell-depleted T cells, or PBMCs. Subjects who had been exposed to COVID-19, were actively infected with it, or had recovered from it provided the deeply sampled blood TCRbeta repertoires that made up the dataset. The repertoires were released in a freely available public database intended as a resource for research on the immune response to SARS-CoV-2. The samples were drawn from the first 160 participants of the ongoing ImmuneRACE study and from 1,254 subjects provided by 6 global collaborators. Sample metadata almost always included a de-identified subject ID, COVID-19 status, age in years and sex. Where available, HLA class I and class II types were taken from metadata supplied by the sample provider and were not determined by assay-based typing.

The immunoSEQ Assay, a bias-controlled multiplex PCR, was used to amplify TCRbeta CDR3 regions from genomic DNA. The original methods were these. Within the assay, amplification of reference gene primers was used to estimate how many nucleated cells each sample contained. To quantify the absolute abundance of each unique TCRbeta CDR3 rearrangement, sequence reads were collapsed and filtered. Productive Simpson clonality was computed per sample as the square root of Simpson's diversity index over productive rearrangements. The clones in this table, taken by TCRdb from immuneACCESS, are in-frame only. Not every clone is retained; where verified, under half of the shortfall comes from an unresolved V gene, and the cause of the rest is unknown. V, J and clone size are those of that table, while D and trimming were read from the DNA. A total of roughly 280,000 clones appear in this sample, about 90% of them only once. Of the sample, about 2.2% falls within the top ten clones.

Findings and caveats that apply to the study as a whole: Clinical and demographic metadata were provided uncurated, with the amount varying by source and participant.

Another Seattle source contributed samples from volunteer blood donors who had recovered from COVID-19. Collaborating institutions collected whole blood in K2EDTA tubes following their own protocols. Collaborator samples were shipped for TCRbeta analysis as frozen whole blood, isolated PBMCs, or DNA extracted from either sample type. In regard to this clone: The target of this receptor is not known. No quality values exist for individual bases; no much larger clone is one base distant.

V is shortened by 3 bases, J by 5 bases, and the region joining them spans 11 bases. The germline V gene (reference sequence) provides CDR1 SEHNR and CDR2 FQNEAQ. There are 14 amino acids in the CDR3, from cysteine to phenylalanine inclusive. Only the CDR3 region is kept as DNA, spanning 42 bases read in frame from base 1. Sequencing input: peripheral blood. This receptor was obtained from a woman aged 45-65 years who had recovered from COVID-19. Recombination connected TRBV7-9 to TRBJ2-1; a weak D assignment points to TRBD1 (6 bases agree). The DNA is as follows: TGTGCCAGCAGCTTGATGGACAGTAACAATGAGCAGTTCTTC. Translated, this gives CASSLMDSNNEQFF.